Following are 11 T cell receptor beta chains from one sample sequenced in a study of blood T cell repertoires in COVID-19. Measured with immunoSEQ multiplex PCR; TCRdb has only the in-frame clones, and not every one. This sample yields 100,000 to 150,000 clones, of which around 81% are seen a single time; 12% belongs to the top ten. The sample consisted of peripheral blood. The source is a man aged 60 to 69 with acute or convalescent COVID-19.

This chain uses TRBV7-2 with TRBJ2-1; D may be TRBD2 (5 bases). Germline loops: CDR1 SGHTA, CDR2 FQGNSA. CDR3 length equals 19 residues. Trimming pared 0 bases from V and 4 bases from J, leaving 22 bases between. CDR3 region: CASSLANRVGSSPYNEQFF. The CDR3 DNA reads TGTGCCAGCAGCTTAGCCAACCGGGTGGGGAGTTCCCCTTACAATGAGCAGTTCTTC.

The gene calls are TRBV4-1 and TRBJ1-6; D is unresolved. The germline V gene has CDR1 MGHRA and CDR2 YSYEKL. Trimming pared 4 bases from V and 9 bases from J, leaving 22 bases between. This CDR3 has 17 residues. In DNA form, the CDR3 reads TGCGCCAGCAGCCCAACTCACCAGGTGCCCCTTGGTTCACCCCTCCACTTT. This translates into CASSPTHQVPLGSPLHF.

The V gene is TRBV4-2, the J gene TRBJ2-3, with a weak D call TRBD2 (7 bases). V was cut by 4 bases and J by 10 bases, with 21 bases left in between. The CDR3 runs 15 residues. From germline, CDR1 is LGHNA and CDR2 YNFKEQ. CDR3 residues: CASSPPLAAGAAQYF. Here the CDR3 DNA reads TGTGCCAGCAGCCCCCCCCTAGCGGCGGGGGCTGCGCAGTATTTT.

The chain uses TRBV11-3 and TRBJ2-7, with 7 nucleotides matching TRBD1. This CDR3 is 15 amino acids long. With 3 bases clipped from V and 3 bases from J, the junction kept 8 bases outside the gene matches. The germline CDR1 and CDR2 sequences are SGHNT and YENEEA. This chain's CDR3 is CASSLAGGSLYEQYF. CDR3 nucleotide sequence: TGTGCCAGCAGCTTGGCAGGGGGTTCCCTCTACGAGCAGTACTTC.

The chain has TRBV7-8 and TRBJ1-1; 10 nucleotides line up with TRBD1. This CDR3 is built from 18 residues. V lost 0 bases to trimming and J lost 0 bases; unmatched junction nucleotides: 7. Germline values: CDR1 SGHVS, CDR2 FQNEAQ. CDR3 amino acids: CASSLAHGTGDMNTEAFF. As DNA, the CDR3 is TGTGCCAGCAGCTTAGCTCACGGGACAGGGGACATGAACACTGAAGCTTTCTTT.

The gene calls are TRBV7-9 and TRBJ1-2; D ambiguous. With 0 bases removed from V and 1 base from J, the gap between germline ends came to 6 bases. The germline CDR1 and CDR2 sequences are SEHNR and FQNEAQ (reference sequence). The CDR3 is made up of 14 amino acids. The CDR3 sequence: CASSLAAVNYGYTF. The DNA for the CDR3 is TGTGCCAGCAGCTTAGCTGCGGTTAACTATGGCTACACCTTC.

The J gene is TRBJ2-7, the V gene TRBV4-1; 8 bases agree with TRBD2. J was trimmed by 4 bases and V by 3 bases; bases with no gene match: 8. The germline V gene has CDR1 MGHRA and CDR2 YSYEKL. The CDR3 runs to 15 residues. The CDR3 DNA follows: TGCGCCAGCAGCCAGGGTTTTAGCGGGGCTTACGAGCAGTACTTC. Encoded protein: CASSQGFSGAYEQYF.

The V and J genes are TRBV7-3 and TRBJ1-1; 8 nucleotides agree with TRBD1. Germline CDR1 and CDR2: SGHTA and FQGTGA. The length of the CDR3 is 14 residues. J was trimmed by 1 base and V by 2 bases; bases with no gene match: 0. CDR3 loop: CASSLQGANTEAFF. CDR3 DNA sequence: TGTGCCAGCAGCTTACAGGGGGCGAACACTGAAGCTTTCTTT.

CDR3 region: CASSPLVGPQETQYF. The CDR3 DNA sequence: TGTGCCAGCAGCCCTTTGGTGGGGCCCCAAGAGACCCAGTACTTC. The chain uses TRBV3-1 (or the pseudogene TRBV3-2) and TRBJ2-5; the D gene is possibly TRBD1 (5 bases). Deletions cut 4 bases from V and 1 base from J, with 13 bases between. Looked up from germline, CDR1 is LGHDT and CDR2 is YNNKEL (reference sequence). This CDR3 contains 15 residues.

The CDR3 bases are TGTGCCAGTAGCAAACCGAGCAGGACAGATACGCAGTATTTT. Translated, it gives CASSKPSRTDTQYF. This sequence joins TRBV19 and TRBJ2-3; D not resolved. Germline V gene data show CDR1 as LNHDA and CDR2 as SQIVND (reference sequence). This CDR3 has 14 residues. The ends were cut back, 6 bases at V and 3 bases at J, with 13 bases in the middle.

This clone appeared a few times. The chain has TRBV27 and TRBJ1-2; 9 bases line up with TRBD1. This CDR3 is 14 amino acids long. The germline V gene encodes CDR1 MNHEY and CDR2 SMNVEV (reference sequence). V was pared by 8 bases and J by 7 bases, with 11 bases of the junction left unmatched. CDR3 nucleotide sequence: TGTGCCAGCGGGGACAGGGATGCCCTCGGTGGCTACACCTTC. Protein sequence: CASGDRDALGGYTF.